These 20 T cell receptor beta chains were sequenced from one sample in a study of tissue T cells after allogeneic stem cell transplantation. Generated by immunoSEQ multiplex PCR, the TCRdb table keeps only in-frame clones and is missing some. This sample carries fewer than 7,500 clones, about 82% of them seen once, and the ten largest clones take 5.5%. The specimen was blood, collected before transplantation. The receptor source for this set is a man aged 40 to 69 who later had graft-versus-host disease after an allogeneic stem cell transplant.

This chain links TRBV29-1 with TRBJ2-1, with 8 bases identical to TRBD1. The CDR3 covers 14 residues. The V and J ends lost 4 bases and 3 bases, in that order; junction bases with no gene match: 5. The germline gives CDR1 SQVTM, CDR2 ANQGSEA. CDR3 bases: TGCAGCGTTGGCAGGGGGACAGGCTACAATGAGCAGTTCTTC. It encodes CSVGRGTGYNEQFF.

This chain links TRBV19 with TRBJ2-7, with 9 bases matching TRBD2. V dropped 5 bases and J dropped 12; count of bases not matched to a gene: 11. CDR3 length: 13 residues. Germline-derived CDR1 and CDR2 are LNHDA and SQIVND (reference sequence). Written as DNA, the CDR3 is TGTGCCAGTAGTCCCGGGTCGGCGGGAGGGTTGTACTTC. This codes for CASSPGSAGGLYF. The full variable domain, with the rest looked up from reference TRBV19 and TRBJ2-7, is DGGITQSPKYLFRKEGQNVTLSCEQNLNHDAMYWYRQDPGQGLRLIYYSQIVNDFQKGDIAEGYSVSREKKESFPLTVTSAQKNPTAFYLCASSPGSAGGLYFGPGTRLTVT.

This chain links TRBV5-1 with TRBJ2-6; maybe TRBD2 (5 bases). Trimming shortened V by 10 bases and J by 0 bases, and 11 bases separated the two germline ends. CDR3 length: 14 residues. Per the germline V gene, CDR1 is SGHRS and CDR2 is YFSETQ. The DNA of the CDR3 is TGCGCCTCGAGAGGGAGCTCTGGGGCCAACGTCCTGACTTTC. Its protein product is CASRGSSGANVLTF.

This chain connects TRBV29-1 to TRBJ2-5, with 11 bases identical to TRBD2. This CDR3 has 15 residues. J gave up 1 base and V 6 bases, and 7 bases lay outside the gene matches. The V gene's germline CDR1 is SQVTM and CDR2 ANQGSEA. This CDR3 reads CSVTTSGVGQETQYF. The CDR3 nucleotides read TGCAGCGTCACGACTAGCGGGGTGGGCCAAGAGACCCAGTACTTC.

The rearrangement uses TRBV20-1 and TRBJ2-7; 7 positions agree with TRBD1. Per the germline V gene, CDR1 is DFQATT and CDR2 is SNEGSKA (reference sequence). V trimming: 4 bases; J trimming: 4 bases; junction bases outside the gene matches: 1. This CDR3 spans 11 amino acids. DNA of the CDR3: TGCAGTGCTAACAGGGGATACGAGCAGTACTTC. Its protein product is CSANRGYEQYF.

The chain recombines TRBV5-4 with TRBJ1-6, with TRBD1 identical over 7 bases. CDR1 and CDR2 (germline): SGHNT, YYREEE (reference sequence). The CDR3 covers 15 residues. With 0 bases clipped from V and 6 bases from J, the junction kept 3 bases outside the gene matches. The CDR3 here is CASSLAGTANSPLHF. CDR3 DNA: TGTGCCAGCAGCTTGGCCGGGACAGCTAATTCACCCCTCCACTTT.

The chain is built from TRBV29-1 and TRBJ2-2; D gene uncertain. The germline CDR1 and CDR2 sequences are SQVTM and ANQGSEA. V shed 2 bases and J shed 8 bases, with 12 bases lying between them. The CDR3 sequence is 13 residues long. The CDR3 is CSVELSLGGELFF. CDR3 nucleotides: TGCAGCGTTGAATTGTCCCTGGGGGGGGAGCTGTTTTTT.

The chain uses TRBV29-1 and TRBJ1-2, with no clear D. Between the trimmed V and J ends, which lost 5 bases and 1 base, there was a span of 8 bases. The CDR3 extends over 12 amino acids. CDR1 is SQVTM and CDR2 is ANQGSEA in the germline V gene. CDR3 region: CSVQSFNYGYTF. The CDR3 DNA is TGCAGCGTTCAGAGTTTTAACTATGGCTACACCTTC.

The chain employs TRBV7-9 and TRBJ1-5; a possible D gene is TRBD1 (5 bases). The V gene lost 5 bases and the J gene lost 3 bases, with 14 bases spanning the gap. This CDR3 contains 15 residues. CDR1 and CDR2 from the germline V gene are SEHNR and FQNEAQ (reference sequence). CDR3 nucleotides: TGTGCCAGCAGCCCCCCGGGGCAGGACAATCAGCCCCAGCATTTT. Translation gives CASSPPGQDNQPQHF. Supplemented by reference TRBV7-9 and TRBJ1-5, the full variable domain reads DTGVSQNPRHKITKRGQNVTFRCDPISEHNRLYWYRQTLGQGPEFLTYFQNEAQLEKSRLLSDRFSAERPKGSFSTLEIQRTEQGDSAMYLCASSPPGQDNQPQHFGDGTRLSIL.

J is TRBJ1-3 and V is TRBV12-3 or TRBV12-4; no clear D gene. The V and J ends lost 11 bases and 0 bases respectively, with 5 bases between them. This CDR3 is 11 amino acids long. This CDR3 reads CAWGSGNTIYF. CDR3 sequence (DNA): TGTGCCTGGGGCTCTGGAAACACCATATATTTT.

This chain connects TRBV5-5 to TRBJ1-2; TRBD1 matches 12 bases. There are 16 residues in the CDR3. Per the germline V gene, CDR1 is SGHKS and CDR2 is YYEKEE (reference sequence). The junction had 7 bases not matched to a gene; V was cut back by 1 base and J by 6 bases. In DNA form, the CDR3 reads TGTGCCAGCAGCTTGAATTGGGGGGACAGGGGGCATGGCTACACCTTC. As protein: CASSLNWGDRGHGYTF.

This clone was recorded a few times. This chain uses TRBV9 with TRBJ1-2; D remains unclear. CDR1 and CDR2 from the germline V gene are SGDLS and YYNGEE. V gave up 4 bases and J gave up 1 base, with 14 bases separating them. The CDR3 is 15 amino acids. The CDR3 DNA reads TGTGCCAGCAGCCCCGAAATGATAAATAACTATGGCTACACCTTC. This translates into CASSPEMINNYGYTF.

The chain employs TRBV5-1 and TRBJ1-6, with 7 bases identical to TRBD1. Trimming at V came to 4 bases and at J to 8 bases, leaving 6 bases not matched to a gene. This CDR3 is 14 amino acids long. From germline, CDR1 is SGHRS and CDR2 YFSETQ. The DNA of the CDR3 is TGCGCCAGCAGCACACAGGGGAACGATTCACCCCTCCACTTT. Its translation: CASSTQGNDSPLHF.

This chain's CDR3 is CASSPGQGGAQPQHF. The DNA of the CDR3 is TGCGCCAGCAGCCCGGGACAGGGGGGTGCTCAGCCCCAGCATTTT. The chain recombines TRBV5-1 with TRBJ1-5, with 11 bases fitting TRBD1. Trimming took 4 bases from V and 6 from J; bases not matched to a gene: 6. This CDR3 is 15 amino acids long. Germline CDR1 and CDR2: SGHRS and YFSETQ. Full variable domain (rest looked up from reference TRBV5-1 and TRBJ1-5): KAGVTQTPRYLIKTRGQQVTLSCSPISGHRSVSWYQQTPGQGLQFLFEYFSETQRNKGNFPGRFSGRQFSNSRSEMNVSTLELGDSALYLCASSPGQGGAQPQHFGDGTRLSIL.

The V and J genes are TRBV7-9 and TRBJ2-7, with D perhaps TRBD2 (5 bases). The CDR3 runs to 15 residues. The V end was cut by 4 bases, the J end by 5 bases, with 18 bases between. Per the germline V gene, CDR1 is SEHNR and CDR2 is FQNEAQ (reference sequence). CDR3 bases: TGTGCCAGCAGCTACCGGGATTCAAACTATAACGAGCAGTACTTC. As protein: CASSYRDSNYNEQYF.

This chain uses TRBV5-6 with TRBJ1-2; possibly TRBD1 for D (5 bases). V lost 4 bases to trimming and J lost 5 bases, with 15 bases between them. CDR1 and CDR2 (germline): SGHDT, YYEEEE. The CDR3 is 14 amino acids. The CDR3, as DNA: TGTGCCAGCAGCCCAACCTGGGGGGGGTATGGCTACACCTTC. This translates into CASSPTWGGYGYTF.

The chain links TRBV10-1 to TRBJ2-2; 7 bases agree with TRBD2. The CDR3 runs to 13 residues. Germline V CDR1 and CDR2: WNHNN, SYGVQD (reference sequence). J gave up 4 bases and V 4 bases, and 0 bases lay outside the gene matches. The CDR3 nucleotides are TGCGCCAGCAGTGCTAGCGGCACCGGGGAGCTGTTTTTT. Its protein is CASSASGTGELFF.

This sequence joins TRBV6-4 and TRBJ2-1; 9 nucleotides match TRBD2. Per the germline V gene, CDR1 is MRHNA and CDR2 is SNTAGT. J gave up 4 bases and V 3 bases, and 4 bases lay outside the gene matches. The length of the CDR3 is 15 residues. The CDR3 loop is CASSEQAGGYNEQFF. Here the CDR3 DNA reads TGTGCCAGCAGTGAGCAAGCGGGAGGATACAATGAGCAGTTCTTC.

The chain uses TRBV6-6 and TRBJ2-2; D possibly matches TRBD1 or TRBD2 (5 bases each). Trimming left V 5 bases short and J 7 bases short, with 20 bases between. The length of the CDR3 is 16 residues. From germline, CDR1 is MNHNY and CDR2 SVGAGI (reference sequence). Here the CDR3 DNA reads TGTGCCAGCAGTCCAAAGGGACCAGCGGTCGTCGGGGAGCTGTTTTTT. Translated, it gives CASSPKGPAVVGELFF.

This chain links TRBV5-1 with TRBJ1-2; D call uncertain. Looked up from germline, CDR1 is SGHRS and CDR2 is YFSETQ. Trimming removed 9 bases from V and 6 bases from J, with 12 bases in between. This CDR3 is built from 11 residues. The CDR3 nucleotides are TGCGCCACCCCCCGGGAGGATGGCTACACCTTC. Translated: CATPREDGYTF. Filled out from reference TRBV5-1 and TRBJ1-2, the complete variable domain reads KAGVTQTPRYLIKTRGQQVTLSCSPISGHRSVSWYQQTPGQGLQFLFEYFSETQRNKGNFPGRFSGRQFSNSRSEMNVSTLELGDSALYLCATPREDGYTFGSGTRLTVV.